This T cell receptor (beta chain) was recovered during a study of T cells after posttransplantation cyclophosphamide. For this clone: The antigen is unknown.

Whole-study results and caveats: Recipient CMV seropositivity and CMV reactivation strongly tracked TRB clonality. TRB overlap between skin or GI tissue T cells and blood was limited. Later blood repertoires were often dominated by clones from the donor CD8+ memory compartment.

CDR1 and CDR2 (germline): SEHNR, FQNEAQ (reference sequence). This CDR3 has 15 residues. V was clipped by 5 bases and J by 9 bases; unmatched bases: 9. Generated by immunoSEQ multiplex PCR, the TCRdb table keeps only in-frame clones and is missing some. The sample has more than 50,000 clones; around 84% are singletons. V usage is TRBV7-9 and J usage is TRBJ2-1; 11 nucleotides align to TRBD2. Material: PBMCs. The receptor comes from a young man with a blood cancer, CMV-positive, and with a related stem cell donor. The CDR3 DNA follows: TGTGCCAGCAGCCTCACTAGCGGGAGACCCCGTGAGCAGTTCTTC. Translated, it gives CASSLTSGRPREQFF.